This T cell receptor beta chain was identified in a study of CD8 T cells in Susac syndrome. The RNA, 0.5 to 1 ug, was put through reverse transcription using random hexamers. Amplification of TCR beta CDR3 used immunoSEQ multiplex PCR across 54 Vbeta and 13 Jbeta. MiXCR, applied by TCRdb to the immunoSEQ multiplex PCR reads, yields one record per CDR3 protein. This table has over 350,000 distinct CDR3 sequences, around 85% appearing once. Germline V gene sequence: CDR1 SGHAT, CDR2 FQDESV (reference sequence). This CDR3 comprises 15 residues. V was pared by 3 bases and J by 9 bases, with 5 bases of the junction left unmatched. The study used treatment-naive patients who had stable or active relapsing-remitting disease as multiple sclerosis controls. TEMRA cells were FACS-enriched, unlike CD8+ and CD4+ T cells, which were negatively isolated.

The chain uses TRBV11-1 and TRBJ2-1; 13 nucleotides agree with TRBD2. What was sequenced was CD8+ T cells from PBMCs. The TCR sequence derives from a human donor with multiple sclerosis. The CDR3 loop is CASSFGTSGASEQFF. The CDR3 DNA is TGTGCCAGCAGCTTCGGGACTAGCGGGGCTAGTGAGCAGTTCTTC.